Below, 13 T cell receptor beta chains from the same sample are listed, as sequenced in a study of blood T cell repertoires in COVID-19. The assay was immunoSEQ multiplex PCR, and TCRdb's table has in-frame clones only and misses some. The top ten clones hold around 3% of a sample with around 250,000 clones, approximately 90% of them seen once. The sample taken for sequencing was peripheral blood. All receptors come from a woman aged 25 to 39 with active or convalescent COVID-19.

The table lists this clone with a count of one. The V gene is TRBV6-5, the J gene TRBJ2-7; TRBD1 matches 9 bases. V shed 6 bases and J 5 bases; nucleotides not matched to a gene: 11. Germline CDR1 and CDR2: MNHEY and SVGAGI. The CDR3 spans 15 residues. The CDR3 DNA reads TGTGCCAGCAGGAGGATTCCGGGACAGGGACACGAGCAGTACTTC. It translates to CASRRIPGQGHEQYF.

This chain joins TRBV6-5 and TRBJ1-1; D is ambiguous. Germline assignment: CDR1 MNHEY and CDR2 SVGAGI. The V and J ends lost 4 bases and 0 bases respectively, with 9 bases between them. The CDR3 runs 14 residues. For the CDR3, the DNA is TGTGCCAGCAGTTTGATAACAGTGAACACTGAAGCTTTCTTT. Translating gives CASSLITVNTEAFF.

The genes are TRBV3-1 (or the pseudogene TRBV3-2) and TRBJ2-5; D may be TRBD2 (5 bases). The CDR3 runs 15 residues. Trimming removed 3 bases from V and 0 bases from J, with 11 bases in between. Germline assignment: CDR1 LGHDT and CDR2 YNNKEL (reference sequence). The CDR3 DNA reads as TGTGCCAGCAGCCACGGAGGAACGTACCAAGAGACCCAGTACTTC. As protein: CASSHGGTYQETQYF.

The chain recombines TRBV3-1 (or the pseudogene TRBV3-2) with TRBJ2-1; no firm D call. CDR1 LGHDT and CDR2 YNNKEL come from the germline V gene (reference sequence). The V gene lost 4 bases and the J gene lost 6 bases, with 10 bases spanning the gap. This CDR3 has 13 amino acids. The CDR3 loop reads CASSPPGFNEQFF. The CDR3 DNA sequence: TGTGCCAGCAGCCCGCCCGGGTTCAATGAGCAGTTCTTC.

The DNA for the CDR3 is TGTGCCAGCAGCCAAGATGCGAGATTAGCCAAAAACATTCAGTACTTC. The encoded protein is CASSQDARLAKNIQYF. V gene TRBV14 combines with J gene TRBJ2-4; no clear D. CDR1 and CDR2 (germline): SGHDN, FVKESK. The CDR3 loop spans 16 amino acids. The V end lost 0 bases, the J end lost 0 bases, and 9 bases lay between the germline ends.

This clone was found once. This chain connects TRBV12-5 to TRBJ2-5; tentative D call: TRBD2 (7 bases). Germline V lookup: CDR1 LGHNT, CDR2 FRNRAP. The CDR3 extends over 14 amino acids. Trimming took off 9 bases at V and 5 bases at J, with 19 bases between the two ends. In DNA form, the CDR3 reads TGTGCTAGCTCCCTCGGGGGGCCGGGGGAGACCCAGTACTTC. It translates to CASSLGGPGETQYF. Complete variable domain (other parts from reference TRBV12-5 and TRBJ2-5): DARVTQTPRHKVTEMGQEVTMRCQPILGHNTVFWYRQTMMQGLELLAYFRNRAPLDDSGMPKDRFSAEMPDATLATLKIQPSEPRDSAVYFCASSLGGPGETQYFGPGTRLLVL.

V gene TRBV7-9 combines with J gene TRBJ2-5; D is possibly TRBD1 (5 bases). This CDR3 spans 17 amino acids. Trimming took 1 base from V and 4 from J, leaving 19 bases between them. CDR1 and CDR2 (germline): SEHNR, FQNEAQ (reference sequence). The CDR3 DNA reads as TGTGCCAGCAGCTTAGGTGACGGGCCCCTAAGGGGAGAGACCCAGTACTTC. Residues: CASSLGDGPLRGETQYF.

The V and J genes are TRBV7-9 and TRBJ1-3; D might be TRBD1 (5 bases). The CDR3 sequence is 16 residues long. The V end lost 4 bases, the J end lost 2 bases, and 15 bases lay between the germline ends. The germline V gene has CDR1 SEHNR and CDR2 FQNEAQ (reference sequence). The CDR3 loop is CASSYLPGVTGNTIYF. In nucleotides, the CDR3 is TGTGCCAGCAGCTATCTACCGGGGGTCACTGGAAACACCATATATTTT.

This chain links TRBV7-2 with TRBJ1-2, with 9 nucleotides matching TRBD1. The germline gives CDR1 SGHTA, CDR2 FQGNSA. This CDR3 is 15 amino acids long. The V gene end was trimmed by 0 bases and the J gene end by 8 bases; junction bases not matched to a gene: 7. The DNA of the CDR3 is TGTGCCAGCAGCTTAGCGCTAGGGACAGGGACCGGCTACACCTTC. It yields the protein CASSLALGTGTGYTF.

V usage is TRBV7-2 and J usage is TRBJ1-3, with a possible D match to TRBD1 (5 bases). Deletions cut 2 bases from V and 3 bases from J, with 17 bases between. This CDR3 spans 17 amino acids. Per germline, CDR1 SGHTA and CDR2 FQGNSA. The CDR3 here is CASSLRSGYAGGNTIYF. For the CDR3, the DNA is TGTGCCAGCAGCTTAAGGTCAGGGTACGCAGGTGGAAACACCATATATTTT. Variable domain in full (rest from reference TRBV7-2 and TRBJ1-3): GAGVSQSPSNKVTEKGKDVELRCDPISGHTALYWYRQSLGQGLEFLIYFQGNSAPDKSGLPSDRFSAERTGGSVSTLTIQRTQQEDSAVYLCASSLRSGYAGGNTIYFGEGSWLTVV.

V gene TRBV12-3 or TRBV12-4 combines with J gene TRBJ2-1; 10 positions match TRBD2. V was clipped by 11 bases and J by 9 bases; unmatched bases: 7. The CDR3 runs to 12 residues. As DNA, the CDR3 is TGTGCCGGGAGCGGGGGGGCCGGTGAGCAGTTCTTC. Translating it yields CAGSGGAGEQFF.

The chain recombines TRBV5-1 with TRBJ2-7; TRBD1 matches 9 bases. CDR3 length: 15 residues. Trimming at V came to 4 bases and at J to 3 bases, leaving 8 bases not matched to a gene. The germline CDR1 and CDR2 sequences are SGHRS and YFSETQ. Here the CDR3 reads CASSPKTGQGYEQYF. The DNA of the CDR3 is TGCGCCAGCAGCCCAAAAACGGGACAGGGCTACGAGCAGTACTTC.

For this clone: One junction end disagrees with the germline gene, perhaps due to a read error. The CDR3 here is CASGLQPADYGYTF. For the CDR3, the DNA is TGCGCCAGCGGCTTACAGCCAGCTGACTATGGCTACACCTTC. The chain employs TRBV5-1 and TRBJ1-2; no definite D call. The CDR3 is made up of 14 amino acids. CDR1 is SGHRS and CDR2 is YFSETQ in the germline V gene.